The 21 T cell receptor beta chains presented below share a single source sample, sequenced in a study of regulatory T cells in long-lasting Graves disease. Noted time point: persistent/refractory GD, antithyroid drugs over 5 years with positive TRAb. Extracted RNA from PBMCs served as the source of the TCR library. Arm-PCR of CDR3 regions and iRepertoire HTBI primers were used to build TCR beta libraries. From the multiplex PCR reads, TCRdb called clonotypes with MiXCR, one entry per CDR3 protein. The table lists about 660,000 distinct CDR3 sequences, about 32% of them singletons. The sample was peripheral blood mononuclear cells (PBMCs), taken when the disease was refractory, from a patient treated with antithyroid drugs. These receptors all come from a female donor with Graves disease.

This chain connects TRBV7-9 to TRBJ2-7; D uncertain. Germline V gives CDR1 SEHNR, CDR2 FQNEAQ (reference sequence). The length of the CDR3 is 14 residues. With 0 bases removed from V and 6 bases from J, the gap between germline ends came to 12 bases. The CDR3 loop reads CASSLALSSGEQYF. CDR3 coding DNA: TGTGCCAGCAGCTTAGCGTTATCATCAGGCGAGCAGTACTTC.

This clonotype was observed a handful of times. The chain carries TRBV12-3 or TRBV12-4 and TRBJ1-2; D ambiguous. Trimming pared 3 bases from V and 13 bases from J, leaving 15 bases between. The CDR3 has 12 residues. CDR3 sequence (DNA): TGTGCCAGCAGTTTGAGTCCGGATGGGTGCACCTTC. Translating it yields CASSLSPDGCTF.

This clonotype was detected ten times or more. This rearrangement joins TRBV12-3 or TRBV12-4 to TRBJ2-5, with 7 positions matching TRBD1. V shed 6 bases and J 5 bases; nucleotides not matched to a gene: 9. The CDR3 runs to 14 residues. The CDR3 protein is CASSLTGIGETQYF. The CDR3 DNA is TGTGCCAGCAGCCTGACAGGGATTGGGGAGACCCAGTACTTC.

In this sample, this clonotype turned up many times. CDR3 DNA sequence: TGTGCCAGCAGCCATACCGGGACAGCGAGCTACGAGCAGTACTTC. It codes for CASSHTGTASYEQYF. V usage is TRBV12-3 or TRBV12-4 and J usage is TRBJ2-7; 7 nucleotides match TRBD1. V dropped 6 bases and J dropped 3; count of bases not matched to a gene: 11. CDR3 size: 15 residues.

The chain recombines TRBV19 with TRBJ1-2; D remains unclear. The germline V gene has CDR1 LNHDA and CDR2 SQIVND (reference sequence). V lost 5 bases and J 4 bases, leaving 14 bases between the germline ends. This CDR3 has 14 residues. The CDR3 bases are TGTGCCAGTAGTTTTGTCCTGCAGAGCTATGGCTACACCTTC. Translated, it gives CASSFVLQSYGYTF.

This clonotype has a count of ten or more. A read error may produce the germline difference seen at one junction end. The genes are TRBV15 and TRBJ1-6; D ambiguous. The germline V gene has CDR1 LNHNV and CDR2 YYDKDF (reference sequence). The CDR3 extends over 15 amino acids. For the CDR3, the DNA is TGCGCCACCAGCAGGATCATATCGAATAATTCACCCCTCCACTTT. Its translation: CATSRIISNNSPLHF. Full variable domain (remainder filled in from reference TRBV15 and TRBJ1-6): DAMVIQNPRYQVTQFGKPVTLSCSQTLNHNVMYWYQQKSSQAPKLLFHYYDKDFNNEADTPDNFQSRRPNTSFCFLDIRSPGLGDTAMYLCATSRIISNNSPLHFGNGTRLTVT.

The chain employs TRBV20-1 and TRBJ2-3; D tentatively reads TRBD1 or TRBD2 (5 bases each). CDR3 length equals 10 residues. Germline CDR1 is DFQATT and CDR2 is SNEGSKA (reference sequence). Trimming removed 6 bases at V and 9 bases at J, with 10 bases between. In DNA, the CDR3 is TGCAGTGCAGGGGACGGGACGCAGTATTTT. Its protein is CSAGDGTQYF.

The rearrangement uses TRBV11-2 and TRBJ2-2; D is possibly TRBD1 (6 bases). Germline V gene lookup returns CDR1 SGHAT and CDR2 FQNNGV. With 5 bases removed from V and 7 bases from J, the gap between germline ends came to 11 bases. The length of the CDR3 is 13 residues. The chain's CDR3 is CASSKTGLGELFF. The CDR3, as DNA: TGTGCCAGCAGCAAGACAGGTCTCGGGGAGCTGTTTTTT.

The rearrangement uses TRBV20-1 and TRBJ2-1, with 13 bases matching TRBD2. The CDR3 has 14 amino acids. Germline CDR1 reads DFQATT; CDR2 reads SNEGSKA (reference sequence). J was trimmed by 5 bases and V by 4 bases; bases with no gene match: 2. This CDR3 is CSATGTSGNNEQFF. CDR3 nucleotides: TGCAGTGCTACCGGGACTAGCGGGAACAATGAGCAGTTCTTC.

This chain uses TRBV6-2 or TRBV6-3 with TRBJ1-5, with D possibly matching TRBD1 (6 bases). In germline, CDR1 is MNHEY, CDR2 SVGEGT. The germline V and J ends were trimmed by 4 bases and 4 bases, with 11 bases remaining between them. The CDR3 has 14 amino acids. This CDR3 is CASSLGQRNQPQHF. As DNA, the CDR3 is TGTGCCAGCAGTTTAGGACAGAGAAATCAGCCCCAGCATTTT.

This clonotype was recorded at least ten times. The chain links TRBV15 to TRBJ1-4; D remains ambiguous. This CDR3 region has 15 residues. Germline V gene sequence: CDR1 LNHNV, CDR2 YYDKDF (reference sequence). The V gene lost 0 bases and the J gene lost 6 bases, with 11 bases spanning the gap. CDR3 sequence reads: CATSRDGDEDEKLFF. CDR3 DNA: TGTGCCACCAGCAGAGATGGAGACGAGGATGAAAAACTGTTTTTT.

This clonotype was recorded a few times. This rearrangement joins TRBV9 to TRBJ2-7; D is perhaps TRBD1 (6 bases). The CDR3 loop spans 15 amino acids. The V end lost 4 bases, the J end lost 3 bases, and 17 bases lay between the germline ends. From germline, CDR1 is SGDLS and CDR2 YYNGEE. CDR3 amino acids: CASSPQKTGFYEQYF. DNA for the CDR3: TGTGCCAGCAGCCCGCAAAAGACAGGATTCTACGAGCAGTACTTC.

The rearrangement links TRBV29-1 to TRBJ2-7, with no clear D. V was trimmed by 1 base and J by 5 bases, leaving 12 bases between them. Germline lookup yields CDR1 SQVTM and CDR2 ANQGSEA. This CDR3 is built from 13 residues. The CDR3 region has the DNA TGCAGCGTTGAAGTGGACCCCTTCGACGAGCAGTACTTC. This sequence encodes CSVEVDPFDEQYF.

The gene calls are TRBV11-2 and TRBJ2-5; TRBD2 agrees at 13 bases. Germline assignment: CDR1 SGHAT and CDR2 FQNNGV. Trimming took 5 bases from V and 5 from J; bases not matched to a gene: 5. The CDR3 runs 15 residues. The CDR3 sequence is CASSRGTSGTETQYF. The CDR3 DNA reads as TGTGCCAGCAGCCGCGGGACTAGCGGGACCGAGACCCAGTACTTC. The variable domain in full, with the rest retrieved from reference TRBV11-2 and TRBJ2-5, is EAGVAQSPRYKIIEKRQSVAFWCNPISGHATLYWYQQILGQGPKLLIQFQNNGVVDDSQLPKDRFSAERLKGVDSTLKIQPAKLEDSAVYLCASSRGTSGTETQYFGPGTRLLVL.

This rearrangement joins TRBV29-1 to TRBJ2-2; 7 bases map to TRBD1. Trimming at V came to 4 bases and at J to 1 base, leaving 9 bases not matched to a gene. Germline V lookup: CDR1 SQVTM, CDR2 ANQGSEA. This CDR3 comprises 16 residues. CDR3 loop: CSVAPLRTGNTGELFF. The CDR3 bases are TGCAGCGTTGCCCCACTGCGGACAGGGAACACCGGGGAGCTGTTTTTT.

V usage is TRBV7-6 and J usage is TRBJ1-1; possibly TRBD1 for D (6 bases). This CDR3 is built from 14 residues. Trimming took off 6 bases at V and 1 base at J, with 12 bases between the two ends. The V gene's germline CDR1 is SGHVS and CDR2 FNYEAQ. The CDR3 nucleotides read TGTGCCAGCAGGCCACAGGGCCAGAACACTGAAGCTTTCTTT. It translates to CASRPQGQNTEAFF.

This clonotype has a handful of counts. The CDR3 protein is CASSPNETETWATNEKLFF. CDR3 nucleotides: TGTGCCAGCAGTCCAAACGAGACGGAAACGTGGGCAACTAATGAAAAACTGTTTTTT. The chain couples TRBV7-9 to TRBJ1-4; D is unclear. The CDR3 runs 19 residues. The V gene lost 6 bases and the J gene lost 0 bases, with 23 bases spanning the gap. CDR1 and CDR2 from the germline V gene are SEHNR and FQNEAQ (reference sequence).

About this clonotype: This likely came from a read error, as a far larger clone is one base away. The chain combines TRBV2 with TRBJ2-5; D may be TRBD1 (6 bases). This CDR3 is 15 amino acids long. In germline, CDR1 is SNHLY, CDR2 FYNNEI. The CDR3 DNA reads as TGTGCCAGCAGTGAAGTGGGGGCCAGAGGAGAGACCCAGCACTTC. It codes for CASSEVGARGETQHF.

This sequence joins TRBV9 and TRBJ2-7; TRBD1 might be the D (7 bases). The CDR3 spans 15 residues. The V end was cut by 2 bases, the J end by 3 bases, with 15 bases between. Germline CDR1 is SGDLS and CDR2 is YYNGEE. The CDR3 DNA is TGTGCCAGCAGCGTCGCGGGGACAGCAAACTACGAGCAGTACTTC. Translating gives CASSVAGTANYEQYF.

This clonotype has a handful of counts. The V gene is TRBV30, the J gene TRBJ1-1; D is possibly TRBD1 (6 bases). V was cut by 0 bases and J by 5 bases, with 19 bases left in between. Germline CDR1 and CDR2: GTSNPN and SVGIG (reference sequence). The length of the CDR3 is 16 residues. In DNA form, the CDR3 reads TGTGCCTGGAGTGTAATGGCGTGGGGGGCGAGGACTGAAGCTTTCTTT. It is translated as CAWSVMAWGARTEAFF. The full variable domain, its missing parts supplied by reference TRBV30 and TRBJ1-1, is SQTIHQWPATLVQPVGSPLSLECTVEGTSNPNLYWYRQAAGRGLQLLFYSVGIGQISSEVPQNLSASRPQDRQFILSSKKLLLSDSGFYLCAWSVMAWGARTEAFFGQGTRLTVV.

This clonotype was recorded a few times. The chain carries TRBV20-1 and TRBJ2-4; D possibly uses TRBD1 or TRBD2 (6 bases each). The CDR3 has 14 residues. CDR1 and CDR2 (germline): DFQATT, SNEGSKA (reference sequence). V lost 0 bases, J lost 10 bases, and 16 bases lay in between. As DNA, the CDR3 is TGCAGTGCTAGAGACACTGGGGGGCTAGGGATTCAGTACTTC. Amino acid sequence: CSARDTGGLGIQYF.